This T cell receptor beta chain was documented in a study of cytomegalovirus exposure and HLA in healthy donors. General observations from the study: Fewer N-insertions (relative to the 666-donor mean) were reportedly seen in an Asian-associated ancestry cluster in a later analysis. In all likelihood, a cluster of highly shared sequence variants was a sequencing artifact.

The J segment lost 1 base and the V segment lost 2 bases, leaving 10 bases of the junction unmatched. This CDR3 has 16 amino acids. Germline V gene sequence: CDR1 GTSNPN, CDR2 SVGIG (reference sequence). A word on this clone: Its antigen remains unknown.

The PCR had 60 Vbeta and 13 Jbeta primers. Here immunoSEQ multiplex PCR was the method, and the copy in TCRdb shows in-frame clones only, minus some. The data contain 200,000 or so clones, approximately 78% of them seen just once; the ten biggest clones take up approximately 0.8%. The gene calls are TRBV30 and TRBJ1-1, with TRBD1 identical over 7 bases. The specimen was PBMCs. The receptor's source is a woman under 30 in good health and CMV-seronegative. The CDR3 DNA reads TGTGCCTGGAGTAGTCACCTACAGGGGTCGAACACTGAAGCTTTCTTT. Its protein product is CAWSSHLQGSNTEAFF.